These 16 T cell receptor beta chains originate from one sample sequenced in a study of cytomegalovirus exposure and HLA in healthy donors. Assay: immunoSEQ multiplex PCR; the TCRdb copy retains only in-frame clones and omits some. The sample holds about 150,000 clones; around 84% are singletons and the top ten take over 2%. The sequencing sample was made of PBMCs. These receptor sequences come from a human donor in good health.

The chain uses TRBV6-5 and TRBJ1-2; 7 positions match TRBD1. The CDR3 totals 13 residues. Per germline, CDR1 MNHEY and CDR2 SVGAGI. The J segment lost 8 bases and the V segment lost 6 bases, leaving 9 bases of the junction unmatched. In nucleotides, the CDR3 is TGTGCCAGCAGACGACAGGGAGTGGAGGGCTACACCTTC. Its translation is CASRRQGVEGYTF.

The chain is built from TRBV5-1 and TRBJ2-7; TRBD2 matches at 7 bases. V trimming: 0 bases; J trimming: 3 bases; junction bases outside the gene matches: 6. Germline V gene lookup returns CDR1 SGHRS and CDR2 YFSETQ. This CDR3 is 15 amino acids long. The CDR3 bases are TGCGCCAGCAGCTTGGTGGGCGGGGGACTCTACGAGCAGTACTTC. It encodes CASSLVGGGLYEQYF. Full variable domain (remainder filled in from reference TRBV5-1 and TRBJ2-7): KAGVTQTPRYLIKTRGQQVTLSCSPISGHRSVSWYQQTPGQGLQFLFEYFSETQRNKGNFPGRFSGRQFSNSRSEMNVSTLELGDSALYLCASSLVGGGLYEQYFGPGTRLTVT.

The CDR3 here is CAWTRMGNTEAFF. As DNA, the CDR3 is TGTGCCTGGACTAGGATGGGGAACACTGAAGCTTTCTTT. The chain employs TRBV30 and TRBJ1-1, with D unresolved. With 4 bases removed from V and 1 base from J, the gap between germline ends came to 10 bases. CDR1 GTSNPN and CDR2 SVGIG come from the germline V gene (reference sequence). This CDR3 spans 13 amino acids.

V gene TRBV28 combines with J gene TRBJ1-1, with D possibly matching TRBD1 (5 bases). CDR1 is MDHEN and CDR2 is SYDVKM in the germline V gene. V shed 5 bases and J shed 1 base, with 8 bases lying between them. The CDR3 length is 13 residues. This CDR3 is CASSIDRNTEAFF. CDR3 coding DNA: TGTGCCAGCAGTATCGACAGGAACACTGAAGCTTTCTTT.

The J gene is TRBJ2-2, the V gene TRBV6-6, with a possible D match to TRBD2 (5 bases). Germline V gives CDR1 MNHNY, CDR2 SVGAGI (reference sequence). V was trimmed by 10 bases and J by 0 bases, leaving 12 bases between them. The CDR3 covers 14 residues. The CDR3 DNA follows: TGTGCCACCATAGCGCTTCCGAACACCGGGGAGCTGTTTTTT. Protein sequence: CATIALPNTGELFF.

The chain carries TRBV15 and TRBJ2-3, with D maybe TRBD1 (6 bases). Germline lookup yields CDR1 LNHNV and CDR2 YYDKDF (reference sequence). The V end was cut by 0 bases, the J end by 6 bases, with 19 bases between. The CDR3 consists of 17 residues. The CDR3 DNA is TGTGCCACCAGCAGAGAAGGGGGTAGCAGGGCGAAGGATACGCAGTATTTT. Translating gives CATSREGGSRAKDTQYF.

The sample holds one count of this clone. V usage is TRBV5-8 and J usage is TRBJ1-1, with no clear D. The CDR3 is 13 amino acids. With 2 bases removed from V and 1 base from J, the gap between germline ends came to 6 bases. Per germline, CDR1 SGHTS and CDR2 YDEGEE. CDR3 sequence reads: CASSFEKNTEAFF. The CDR3 DNA reads as TGTGCCAGCAGCTTCGAGAAGAACACTGAAGCTTTCTTT.

This rearrangement joins TRBV5-4 to TRBJ2-3; TRBD2 aligns across 7 bases. With 4 bases clipped from V and 3 bases from J, the junction kept 11 bases outside the gene matches. Looked up from germline, CDR1 is SGHNT and CDR2 is YYREEE (reference sequence). This CDR3 spans 16 amino acids. DNA for the CDR3: TGTGCCAGCAGCCCGGGGGGAGCGGTTTTTACAGATACGCAGTATTTT. Translating gives CASSPGGAVFTDTQYF.

The chain couples TRBV18 to TRBJ2-6; weak D call: TRBD1 (6 bases). The CDR3 loop spans 18 amino acids. Germline CDR1 and CDR2: KGHSH and LQKENI. V gave up 1 base and J gave up 0 bases, with 13 bases separating them. CDR3 sequence (DNA): TGTGCCAGCTCACCACGCCCGGGACAAATCTCTGGGGCCAACGTCCTGACTTTC. Encoded protein: CASSPRPGQISGANVLTF.

V and J are TRBV2 and TRBJ2-7; 7 nucleotides align to TRBD1. Germline V CDR1 and CDR2: SNHLY, FYNNEI. Losses at the gene ends were 4 bases for V and 2 bases for J; bases not matched to a gene: 5. This CDR3 comprises 14 residues. This chain's CDR3 is CASSVGRGTYEQYF. In nucleotides, the CDR3 is TGTGCCAGCAGTGTGGGCAGGGGGACCTACGAGCAGTACTTC.

V is TRBV2 and J is TRBJ2-5; D may be TRBD1 (5 bases). The germline CDR1 and CDR2 sequences are SNHLY and FYNNEI. Trimming removed 6 bases at V and 1 base at J, with 12 bases between. The CDR3 totals 14 residues. The CDR3: CASRQTAIQETQYF. The CDR3 DNA follows: TGTGCCAGCAGGCAGACAGCTATCCAAGAGACCCAGTACTTC.

The chain is built from TRBV29-1 and TRBJ2-6, with 11 bases aligning to TRBD1. Per the germline V gene, CDR1 is SQVTM and CDR2 is ANQGSEA. The CDR3 has 20 residues. With V trimmed by 0 bases and J by 0 bases, 10 bases remained unmatched. CDR3 in amino acids: CSVEDLSGDRGISGANVLTF. CDR3 DNA: TGCAGCGTTGAAGATCTTAGTGGGGACAGGGGGATCTCTGGGGCCAACGTCCTGACTTTC.

In its sample, this clone was seen once. Other DNA sequences of this sample code for an identical CDR3. The CDR3 DNA follows: TGCGCCAGCAGCTTAGGGGGAGGGGAGACCCAGTACTTC. It codes for CASSLGGGETQYF. The rearrangement links TRBV5-1 to TRBJ2-5, with a possible D match to TRBD2 (7 bases). CDR3 length: 13 amino acids. Germline-derived CDR1 and CDR2 are SGHRS and YFSETQ. Trimming cost V 2 bases and J 5 bases, with 10 bases left between them. The full variable domain, in which reference TRBV5-1 and TRBJ2-5 provide the parts outside the CDR3, is KAGVTQTPRYLIKTRGQQVTLSCSPISGHRSVSWYQQTPGQGLQFLFEYFSETQRNKGNFPGRFSGRQFSNSRSEMNVSTLELGDSALYLCASSLGGGETQYFGPGTRLLVL.

The rearrangement uses TRBV6-5 and TRBJ2-7, with 7 bases lining up with TRBD2. The CDR3 has 14 residues. V was pared by 0 bases and J by 6 bases, with 5 bases of the junction left unmatched. CDR1 and CDR2 (germline): MNHEY, SVGAGI. CDR3 bases: TGTGCCAGCAGTTACTCCCAGCGGGGACGCGAGCAGTACTTC. This sequence encodes CASSYSQRGREQYF.

V usage is TRBV28 and J usage is TRBJ2-7; D not resolved. Germline V lookup: CDR1 MDHEN, CDR2 SYDVKM. V lost 7 bases and J 3 bases, leaving 19 bases between the germline ends. The CDR3 has 15 residues. The CDR3 coding sequence is TGTGCCAGCACCCCTCGCAGGCCCCCTTTCTACGAGCAGTACTTC. It yields the protein CASTPRRPPFYEQYF.

J is TRBJ2-1 and V is TRBV7-9, with TRBD2 matching 8 bases. This CDR3 comprises 14 residues. Looked up from germline, CDR1 is SEHNR and CDR2 is FQNEAQ (reference sequence). V shed 7 bases, J shed 5 bases, and the junction held 7 bases outside the gene matches. The CDR3 protein is CASTGWRGDNEQFF. CDR3 nucleotides: TGTGCCAGCACCGGATGGCGGGGGGACAATGAGCAGTTCTTC. Filled out from reference TRBV7-9 and TRBJ2-1, the complete variable domain reads DTGVSQNPRHKITKRGQNVTFRCDPISEHNRLYWYRQTLGQGPEFLTYFQNEAQLEKSRLLSDRFSAERPKGSFSTLEIQRTEQGDSAMYLCASTGWRGDNEQFFGPGTRLTVL.